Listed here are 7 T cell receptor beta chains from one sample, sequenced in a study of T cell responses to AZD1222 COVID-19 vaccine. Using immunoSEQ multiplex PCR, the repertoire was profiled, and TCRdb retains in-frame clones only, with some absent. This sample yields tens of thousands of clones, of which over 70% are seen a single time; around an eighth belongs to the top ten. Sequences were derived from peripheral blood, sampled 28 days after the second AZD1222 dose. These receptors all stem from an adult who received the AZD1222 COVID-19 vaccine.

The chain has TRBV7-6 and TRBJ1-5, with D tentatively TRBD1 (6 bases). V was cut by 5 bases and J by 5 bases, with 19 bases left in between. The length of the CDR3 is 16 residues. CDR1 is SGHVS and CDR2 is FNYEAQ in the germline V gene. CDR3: CASSRPGQGPDQPQHF. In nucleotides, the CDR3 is TGTGCCAGCAGCCGGCCGGGGCAGGGGCCAGATCAGCCCCAGCATTTT.

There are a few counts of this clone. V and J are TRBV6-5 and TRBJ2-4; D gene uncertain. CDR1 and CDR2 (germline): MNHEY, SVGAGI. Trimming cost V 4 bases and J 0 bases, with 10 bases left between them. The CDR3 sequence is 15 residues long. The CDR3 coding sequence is TGTGCCAGCAGTTCCAGTTATCTAGCCAAAAACATTCAGTACTTC. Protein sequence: CASSSSYLAKNIQYF.

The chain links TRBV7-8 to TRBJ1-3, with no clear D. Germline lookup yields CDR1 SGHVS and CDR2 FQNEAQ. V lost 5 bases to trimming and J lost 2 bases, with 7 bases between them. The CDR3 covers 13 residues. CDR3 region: CASSPGPGNTIYF. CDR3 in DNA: TGTGCCAGCAGCCCCGGTCCTGGAAACACCATATATTTT. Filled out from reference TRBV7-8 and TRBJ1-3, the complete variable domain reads GAGVSQSPRYKVAKRGQDVALRCDPISGHVSLFWYQQALGQGPEFLTYFQNEAQLDKSGLPSDRFFAERPEGSVSTLKIQRTQQEDSAVYLCASSPGPGNTIYFGEGSWLTVV.

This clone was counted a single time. CDR3 sequence: CASSLAYVTGGKETQYF. The CDR3 bases are TGTGCCAGCAGCTTGGCCTATGTCACCGGGGGGAAAGAGACCCAGTACTTC. This chain links TRBV5-4 with TRBJ2-5; TRBD2 aligns across 7 bases. V was pared by 0 bases and J by 3 bases, with 11 bases of the junction left unmatched. This CDR3 comprises 17 residues. The germline gives CDR1 SGHNT, CDR2 YYREEE (reference sequence). Based on the CDR3 plus reference TRBV5-4 and TRBJ2-5, the full variable domain is ETGVTQSPTHLIKTRGQQVTLRCSSQSGHNTVSWYQQALGQGPQFIFQYYREEENGRGNFPPRFSGLQFPNYSSELNVNALELDDSALYLCASSLAYVTGGKETQYFGPGTRLLVL.

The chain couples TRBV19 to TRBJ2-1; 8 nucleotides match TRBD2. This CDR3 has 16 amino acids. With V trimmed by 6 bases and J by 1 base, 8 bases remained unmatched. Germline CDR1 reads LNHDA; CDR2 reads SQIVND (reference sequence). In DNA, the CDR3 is TGTGCCAGTAGCCCCGGGACTAGGTTATCCTACAATGAGCAGTTCTTC. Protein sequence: CASSPGTRLSYNEQFF. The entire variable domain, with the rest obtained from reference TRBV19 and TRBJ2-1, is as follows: DGGITQSPKYLFRKEGQNVTLSCEQNLNHDAMYWYRQDPGQGLRLIYYSQIVNDFQKGDIAEGYSVSREKKESFPLTVTSAQKNPTAFYLCASSPGTRLSYNEQFFGPGTRLTVL.

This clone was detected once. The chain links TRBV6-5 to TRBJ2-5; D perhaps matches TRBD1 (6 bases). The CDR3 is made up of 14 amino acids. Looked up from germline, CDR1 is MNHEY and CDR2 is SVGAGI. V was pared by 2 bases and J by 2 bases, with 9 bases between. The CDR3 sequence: CASSYPGQQETQYF. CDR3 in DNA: TGTGCCAGCAGTTACCCGGGACAACAAGAGACCCAGTACTTC.

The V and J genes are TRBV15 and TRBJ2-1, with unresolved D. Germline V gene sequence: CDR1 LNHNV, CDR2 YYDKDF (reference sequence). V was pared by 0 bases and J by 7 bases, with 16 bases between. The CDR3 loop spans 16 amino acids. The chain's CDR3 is CATSRDLASRWNEQFF. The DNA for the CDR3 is TGTGCCACCAGCAGAGATCTGGCTAGTCGTTGGAATGAGCAGTTCTTC.